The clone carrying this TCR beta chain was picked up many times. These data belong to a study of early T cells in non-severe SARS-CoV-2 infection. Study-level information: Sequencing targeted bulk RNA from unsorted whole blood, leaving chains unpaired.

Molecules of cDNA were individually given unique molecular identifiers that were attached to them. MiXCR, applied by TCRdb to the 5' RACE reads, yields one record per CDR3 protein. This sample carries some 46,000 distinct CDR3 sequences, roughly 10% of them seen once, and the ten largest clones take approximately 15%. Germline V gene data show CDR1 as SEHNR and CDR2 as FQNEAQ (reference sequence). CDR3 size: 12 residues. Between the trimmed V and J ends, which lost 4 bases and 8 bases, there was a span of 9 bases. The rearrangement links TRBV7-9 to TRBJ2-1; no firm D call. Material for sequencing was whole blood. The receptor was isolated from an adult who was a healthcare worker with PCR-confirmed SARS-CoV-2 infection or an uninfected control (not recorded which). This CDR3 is CASSSRWDEQFF. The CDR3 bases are TGTGCCAGCAGCTCCAGGTGGGATGAGCAGTTCTTC.